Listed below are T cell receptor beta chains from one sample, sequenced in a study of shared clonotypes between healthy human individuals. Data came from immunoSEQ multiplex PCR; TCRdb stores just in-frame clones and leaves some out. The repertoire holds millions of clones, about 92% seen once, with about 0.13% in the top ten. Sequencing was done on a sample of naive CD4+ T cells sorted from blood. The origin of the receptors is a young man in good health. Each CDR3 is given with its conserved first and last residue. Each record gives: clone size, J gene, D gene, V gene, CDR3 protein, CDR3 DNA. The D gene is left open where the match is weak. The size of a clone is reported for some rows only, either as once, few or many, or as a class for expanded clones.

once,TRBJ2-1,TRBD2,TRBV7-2,CASSGRTSGLRPYNEQFF,TGTGCCAGCAGCGGAAGGACTAGCGGTTTAAGGCCCTACAATGAGCAGTTCTTC
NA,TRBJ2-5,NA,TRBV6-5,CASSYSSPRETQYF,TGTGCCAGCAGTTACTCGTCTCCCCGGGAGACCCAGTACTTC
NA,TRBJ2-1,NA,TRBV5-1,CASSLAGGNQNNEQFF,TGCGCCAGCAGCTTGGCCGGCGGGAACCAAAACAATGAGCAGTTCTTC
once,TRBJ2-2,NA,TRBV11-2,CASSLTGTSTGELFF,TGTGCCAGCAGCTTAACAGGGACATCCACCGGGGAGCTGTTTTTT
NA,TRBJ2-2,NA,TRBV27,CASSFQGSVRELFF,TGTGCCAGCAGTTTCCAGGGAAGCGTGAGGGAGCTGTTTTTT
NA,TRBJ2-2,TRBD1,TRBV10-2,CASRSQGAGELFF,TGCGCCAGCAGATCACAGGGGGCGGGGGAGCTGTTTTTT
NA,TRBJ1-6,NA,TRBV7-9,CASSLAGTKYNSPLHF,TGTGCCAGCAGCTTAGCAGGCACCAAATATAATTCACCCCTCCACTTT
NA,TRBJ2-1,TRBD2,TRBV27,CASSLGTSGPYNEQFF,TGTGCCAGCAGTTTGGGGACTAGCGGACCGTACAATGAGCAGTTCTTC
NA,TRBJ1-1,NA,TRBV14,CASSQQGNTEAFF,TGTGCCAGCAGCCAGCAGGGGAACACTGAAGCTTTCTTT
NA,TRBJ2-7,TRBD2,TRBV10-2,CASSEFSGLAPKKTYEQYF,TGCGCCAGCAGTGAGTTCTCGGGACTAGCACCGAAGAAAACCTACGAGCAGTACTTC
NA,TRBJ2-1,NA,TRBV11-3,CASSLGGHFNNEQFF,TGTGCCAGCAGCTTAGGGGGACATTTTAACAATGAGCAGTTCTTC
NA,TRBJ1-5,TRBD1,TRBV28,CASSRTGVGQPQHF,TGTGCCAGCAGTCGGACAGGGGTGGGGCAGCCCCAGCATTTT
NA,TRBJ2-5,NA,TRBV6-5,CASSYSTLQETQYF,TGTGCCAGCAGTTACTCAACCTTACAAGAGACCCAGTACTTC
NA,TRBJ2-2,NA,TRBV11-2,CASSLEGRGELFF,TGTGCCAGCAGCTTAGAGGGGCGCGGGGAGCTGTTTTTT
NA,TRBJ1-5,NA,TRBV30,CAWSQMTSNQPQHF,TGTGCCTGGAGCCAAATGACTAGCAATCAGCCCCAGCATTTT
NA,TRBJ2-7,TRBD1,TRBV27,CASSSGQGGDEQYF,TGTGCCAGCAGTTCCGGACAGGGAGGCGACGAGCAGTACTTC
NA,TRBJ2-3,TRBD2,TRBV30,CACSAGPARDTQYF,TGTGCCTGCTCAGCGGGGCCCGCGAGAGATACGCAGTATTTT
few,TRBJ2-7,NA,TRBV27,CASSPRKLAHEQYF,TGTGCCAGCAGTCCGCGGAAATTAGCACACGAGCAGTACTTC
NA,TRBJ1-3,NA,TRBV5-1,CASSLVSTKSSGNTIYF,TGCGCCAGCAGCTTGGTCAGCACCAAGAGCTCTGGAAACACCATATATTTT
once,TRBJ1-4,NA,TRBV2,CASGRWTTNEKLFF,TGTGCCAGCGGGAGGTGGACAACTAATGAAAAACTGTTTTTT
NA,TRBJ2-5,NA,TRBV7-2,CASSITGLGETQYF,TGTGCCAGCAGCATCACAGGGCTTGGGGAGACCCAGTACTTC
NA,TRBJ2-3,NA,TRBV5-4,CASSPPGPVSTDTQYF,TGTGCCAGCAGTCCCCCGGGTCCGGTAAGCACAGATACGCAGTATTTT
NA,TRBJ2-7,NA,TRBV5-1,CACYEQYF,TGTGCCTGCTACGAGCAGTACTTC
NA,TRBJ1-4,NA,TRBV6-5,CASSYLNRVGNEKLFF,TGTGCCAGCAGTTACTTAAACAGGGTAGGGAATGAAAAACTGTTTTTT
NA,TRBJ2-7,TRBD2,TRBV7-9,CASSQAHSTSGIAYEQYF,TGTGCCAGCAGCCAAGCCCATTCGACTAGCGGGATCGCCTACGAGCAGTACTTC
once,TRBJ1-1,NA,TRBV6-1,CAGSGGARLMNTEAFF,TGTGCCGGAAGTGGGGGGGCGCGACTGATGAACACTGAAGCTTTCTTT
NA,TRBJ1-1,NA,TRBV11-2,CASSPGGGLNTEAFF,TGTGCCAGCAGCCCGGGGGGGGGACTGAACACTGAAGCTTTCTTT
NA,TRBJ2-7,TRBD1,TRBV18,CASSPGTGDPYEQYF,TGTGCCAGCTCACCAGGGACAGGGGACCCCTACGAGCAGTACTTC
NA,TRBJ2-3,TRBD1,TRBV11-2,CASSTRQGLTDTQYF,TGTGCCAGCAGCACGAGACAGGGTTTAACAGATACGCAGTATTTT
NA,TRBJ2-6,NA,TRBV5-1,CASSLFSGANVLTF,TGCGCCAGCAGCTTGTTTTCGGGGGCCAACGTCCTGACTTTC
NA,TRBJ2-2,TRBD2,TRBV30,CAWRAAGGPDTGELFF,TGTGCCTGGCGAGCTGCGGGGGGGCCGGACACCGGGGAGCTGTTTTTT
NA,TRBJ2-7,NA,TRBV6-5,CASSYLIGPPYEQYF,TGTGCCAGCAGTTACCTAATAGGGCCCCCCTACGAGCAGTACTTC
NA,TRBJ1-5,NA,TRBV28,CASTKNSGTQAHF,TGTGCCAGCACCAAAAACTCCGGGACCCAGGCGCATTTT
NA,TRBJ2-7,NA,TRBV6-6,CASKGQGSSEQYF,TGTGCCAGCAAGGGGCAGGGGTCCTCCGAGCAGTACTTC
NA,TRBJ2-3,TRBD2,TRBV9,CASGGGLAENTQYF,TGTGCCAGCGGGGGTGGACTAGCGGAGAATACGCAGTATTTT
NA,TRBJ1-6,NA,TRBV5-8,CASSFQDFSGSPLHF,TGTGCCAGCAGCTTCCAAGATTTCTCTGGGTCACCCCTCCACTTT
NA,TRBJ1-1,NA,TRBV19,CASSIVAGYGTEAFF,TGTGCCAGTAGTATTGTCGCCGGATACGGCACTGAAGCTTTCTTT
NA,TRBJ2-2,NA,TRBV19,CASSSADNTGELFF,TGTGCCAGTAGTTCGGCAGACAACACCGGGGAGCTGTTTTTT
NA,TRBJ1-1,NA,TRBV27,CASNKLRMNTEAFF,TGTGCCAGCAACAAACTTCGGATGAACACTGAAGCTTTCTTT
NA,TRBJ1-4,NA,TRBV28,CASSEQAATNEKLFF,TGTGCCAGCAGTGAACAAGCTGCAACTAATGAAAAACTGTTTTTT
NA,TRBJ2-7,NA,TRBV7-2,CASSKGGQLYEQYF,TGTGCCAGCAGTAAAGGGGGGCAACTCTACGAGCAGTACTTC
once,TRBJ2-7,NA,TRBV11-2,CASSLDLASSYEQYF,TGTGCCAGCAGCTTAGATCTAGCGAGCTCCTACGAGCAGTACTTC
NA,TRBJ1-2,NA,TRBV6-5,CASSWGQNYGYTF,TGTGCCAGCAGTTGGGGGCAAAACTATGGCTACACCTTC
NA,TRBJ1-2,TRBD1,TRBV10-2,CASTPSQGVGYTF,TGCGCCAGCACCCCCTCTCAGGGGGTCGGCTACACCTTC
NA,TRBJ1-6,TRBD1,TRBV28,CASTPARQGYNSPLHF,TGTGCCAGCACCCCCGCACGACAGGGCTATAATTCACCCCTCCACTTT
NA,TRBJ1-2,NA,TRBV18,CASSPPVETAYGYTF,TGTGCCAGCTCACCACCGGTGGAGACAGCCTATGGCTACACCTTC
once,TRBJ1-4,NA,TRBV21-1,CASSIRTTNEKLFF,TGTGCCAGCAGCATCAGGACAACTAATGAAAAACTGTTTTTT
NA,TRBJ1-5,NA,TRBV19,CASSMPPNQPQHF,TGTGCCAGTAGTATGCCCCCCAATCAGCCCCAGCATTTT
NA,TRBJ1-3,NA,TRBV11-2,CASSSPGIGNTIYF,TGTGCCAGCAGCTCCCCAGGGATTGGAAACACCATATATTTT
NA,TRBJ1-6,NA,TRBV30,CAWSRAGVYNSPLHF,TGTGCCTGGAGTCGGGCAGGGGTCTATAATTCACCCCTCCACTTT
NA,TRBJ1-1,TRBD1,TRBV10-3,CAIRPQGLNTEAFF,TGTGCCATCAGACCACAGGGGTTGAACACTGAAGCTTTCTTT
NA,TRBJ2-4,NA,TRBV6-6,CASRTGSDKNIQYF,TGTGCCAGCAGAACCGGATCGGACAAAAACATTCAGTACTTC
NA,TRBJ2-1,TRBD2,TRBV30,CAWSVYGSGGYNEQFF,TGTGCCTGGAGTGTATATGGTAGCGGGGGTTACAATGAGCAGTTCTTC
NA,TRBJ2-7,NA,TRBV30,CAWSVNGGEQYF,TGTGCCTGGAGTGTAAATGGAGGGGAGCAGTACTTC